The rows below give T cell receptor beta chains drawn from one sample of a study of beta chain features in type 1 diabetes. Sequencing used immunoSEQ multiplex PCR; TCRdb keeps in-frame clones, though not all of them. The sample gives nearly 700,000 clones, 13% of which show up once; about 0.02% is in the top ten. Sequencing was performed on naive CD4+ T cells from blood. The receptors here all came from a man between 18 and 35 years old with type 1 diabetes. Both conserved end residues are part of each CDR3. A D gene is named only where the DNA matches it firmly. The size of a clone is reported for some rows only, either as once, few or many, or as a class for expanded clones.

J	length	size	V	D	CDR3	DNA
TRBJ2-5	15	few	TRBV10-3	.	CAISGGQVTQETQYF	TGTGCCATCAGTGGTGGGCAGGTGACCCAAGAGACCCAGTACTTC
TRBJ2-3	16	few	TRBV5-1	.	CASSLGPGTGTDTQYF	TGCGCCAGCAGCTTGGGCCCAGGGACTGGCACAGATACGCAGTATTTT
TRBJ1-1	15	few	TRBV18	.	CASSPSWGQNTEAFF	TGTGCCAGCTCACCATCCTGGGGACAGAACACTGAAGCTTTCTTT
TRBJ1-2	12	.	TRBV30	.	CAWSMGGGGYTF	TGTGCCTGGAGTATGGGGGGAGGCGGCTACACCTTC
TRBJ1-2	15	.	TRBV6-5	TRBD1	CASSYSGQGGYGYTF	TGTGCCAGCAGTTACTCGGGACAGGGTGGCTATGGCTACACCTTC
TRBJ2-7	13	.	TRBV10-3	.	CAISGPESYVQYF	TGTGCCATCAGTGGTCCAGAAAGCTACGTGCAGTACTTC
TRBJ2-3	13	.	TRBV5-6	.	CASSFLSLGTQYF	TGTGCCAGCAGCTTTCTCTCGTTAGGTACGCAGTATTTT
TRBJ2-5	13	.	TRBV9	TRBD2	CASSGGGQETQYF	TGTGCGAGTAGCGGGGGAGGCCAAGAGACCCAGTACTTC
TRBJ1-5	16	few	TRBV30	.	CAWSQNWRGGNQPQHF	TGTGCCTGGAGCCAAAACTGGAGGGGCGGGAATCAGCCCCAGCATTTT
TRBJ2-5	15	.	TRBV5-4	.	CASSVTFGYQETQYF	TGTGCCAGCAGCGTGACCTTTGGGTACCAAGAGACCCAGTACTTC
TRBJ1-6	15	.	TRBV4-1	.	CASSQDSLRDSPLHF	TGCGCCAGCAGCCAAGATTCCCTCAGGGATTCACCCCTCCACTTT
TRBJ2-2	18	.	TRBV4-1	.	CASSQGTAGAWNTGELFF	TGCGCCAGCAGCCAAGGGACAGCTGGGGCCTGGAACACCGGGGAGCTGTTTTTT
TRBJ2-7	14	few	TRBV2	TRBD1	CASSAGTASYEQYF	TGTGCCAGCAGTGCCGGGACAGCATCCTACGAGCAGTACTTC
TRBJ2-7	13	few	TRBV11-2	.	CASKSPAAVEQYF	TGTGCCAGCAAATCTCCGGCGGCGGTCGAGCAGTACTTC
TRBJ2-1	15	.	TRBV28	.	CASSSGGRLINEQFF	TGTGCCAGCAGCTCCGGGGGTCGACTTATTAATGAGCAGTTCTTC
TRBJ2-7	15	few	TRBV15	.	CATSRGWGQVREQYF	TGTGCCACCAGCAGAGGTTGGGGCCAGGTTCGGGAGCAGTACTTC
TRBJ1-1	15	.	TRBV4-1	.	CASTKTGHGGAEAFF	TGCGCCAGCACCAAAACGGGCCACGGGGGGGCTGAAGCTTTCTTT
TRBJ2-7	15	.	TRBV2	.	CASSEAVGQIYEQYF	TGTGCCAGCAGTGAAGCGGTAGGACAGATATACGAGCAGTACTTC
TRBJ2-5	17	.	TRBV9	TRBD1	CASSVSSGQGVRETQYF	TGTGCCAGCAGCGTCTCGAGCGGACAGGGGGTTCGAGAGACCCAGTACTTC
TRBJ1-1	14	.	TRBV5-1	.	CASSFQDENTEAFF	TGCGCCAGCAGCTTCCAAGACGAGAACACTGAAGCTTTCTTT
TRBJ2-2	13	few	TRBV6-5	.	CASSLQGTGELFF	TGTGCCAGCAGTCTGCAGGGGACCGGGGAGCTGTTTTTT
TRBJ1-1	13	.	TRBV27	.	CASSLWGDTEAFF	TGTGCCAGCAGTTTATGGGGGGACACTGAAGCTTTCTTT
TRBJ1-2	13	.	TRBV18	.	CASSPRVSDGYTF	TGTGCCAGCTCACCACGCGTTTCGGATGGCTACACCTTC
TRBJ2-7	13	.	TRBV2	.	CASGSGTNYEQYF	TGTGCCAGCGGGTCGGGGACAAACTACGAGCAGTACTTC
TRBJ2-7	16	.	TRBV23-1	TRBD1	CASSQTGQGHSYEQYF	TGCGCCAGCAGTCAAACCGGACAGGGTCATTCCTACGAGCAGTACTTC
TRBJ2-7	15	.	TRBV6-5	.	CASSYGPDNSYEQYF	TGTGCCAGCAGTTACGGTCCGGATAACTCCTACGAGCAGTACTTC
TRBJ2-3	16	.	TRBV2	TRBD1	CASSPGTGASTDTQYF	TGTGCCAGCAGTCCCGGGACAGGGGCTAGCACAGATACGCAGTATTTT
TRBJ2-7	14	.	TRBV5-1	TRBD1	CASSSGTGYLRQYF	TGCGCCAGCAGCTCCGGGACAGGGTATCTAAGGCAGTACTTC
TRBJ1-5	16	few	TRBV28	.	CASSSGWGGWNQPQHF	TGTGCCAGCAGTTCAGGGTGGGGGGGCTGGAATCAGCCCCAGCATTTT
TRBJ2-5	16	.	TRBV9	TRBD1	CASSPRQGLGQETQYF	TGTGCCAGCAGCCCTCGACAGGGATTGGGGCAAGAGACCCAGTACTTC
TRBJ2-5	16	.	TRBV5-4	.	CASSLVGQSLLETQYF	TGTGCCAGCAGCTTGGTGGGGCAGTCACTGCTTGAGACCCAGTACTTC
TRBJ1-3	16	.	TRBV29-1	.	CSVEEIRFGIGNTIYF	TGCAGCGTTGAAGAAATTAGGTTCGGGATAGGAAACACCATATATTTT
TRBJ2-3	14	few	TRBV9	TRBD2	CASSVRTSEVTQYF	TGTGCCAGCAGCGTCAGGACTAGCGAGGTTACGCAGTATTTT
TRBJ2-3	16	.	TRBV14	TRBD2	CASSQDSSGGRDTQYF	TGTGCCAGCAGCCAAGACTCTAGCGGGGGGCGGGATACGCAGTATTTT
TRBJ1-1	14	.	TRBV7-2	.	CASTNYRDKGEAFF	TGTGCCAGCACCAACTACAGGGACAAAGGTGAAGCTTTCTTT
TRBJ1-5	15	.	TRBV6-1	.	CASSLGQNSNQPQHF	TGTGCCAGCAGTCTCGGACAGAATAGCAATCAGCCCCAGCATTTT
TRBJ2-3	15	.	TRBV29-1	.	CSAGTGGAGTDTQYF	TGCAGCGCTGGGACCGGGGGCGCGGGCACAGATACGCAGTATTTT
TRBJ2-7	13	few	TRBV14	TRBD2	CASSLSGGYEQYF	TGTGCCAGCAGCCTATCGGGGGGGTACGAGCAGTACTTC